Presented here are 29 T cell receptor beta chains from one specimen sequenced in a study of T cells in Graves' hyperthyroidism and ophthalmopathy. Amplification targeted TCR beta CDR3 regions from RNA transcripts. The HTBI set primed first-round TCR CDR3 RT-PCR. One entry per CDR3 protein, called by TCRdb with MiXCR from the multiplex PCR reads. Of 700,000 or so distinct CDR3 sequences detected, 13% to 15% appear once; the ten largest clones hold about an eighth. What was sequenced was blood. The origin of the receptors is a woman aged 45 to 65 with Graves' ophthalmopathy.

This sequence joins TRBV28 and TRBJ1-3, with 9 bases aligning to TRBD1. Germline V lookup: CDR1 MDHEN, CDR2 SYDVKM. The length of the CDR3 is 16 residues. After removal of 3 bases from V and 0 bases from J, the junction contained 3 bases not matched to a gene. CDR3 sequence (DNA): TGTGCCAGCAGTTTGACAGGGGGAAGCTCTGGAAACACCATATATTTT. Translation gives CASSLTGGSSGNTIYF.

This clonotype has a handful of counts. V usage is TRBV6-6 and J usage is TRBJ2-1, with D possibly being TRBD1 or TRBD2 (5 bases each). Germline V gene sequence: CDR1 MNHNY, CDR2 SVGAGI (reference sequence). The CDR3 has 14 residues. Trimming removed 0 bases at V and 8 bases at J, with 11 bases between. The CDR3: CASSYSGLGDEQFF. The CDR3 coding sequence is TGTGCCAGCAGTTACTCTGGACTGGGGGATGAGCAGTTCTTC.

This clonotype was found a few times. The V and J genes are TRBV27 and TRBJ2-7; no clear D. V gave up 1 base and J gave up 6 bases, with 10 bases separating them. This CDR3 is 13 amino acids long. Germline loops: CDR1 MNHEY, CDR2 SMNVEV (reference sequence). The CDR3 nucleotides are TGTGCCAGCAGTTTATGGTCTGGGGTCGAGCAGTACTTC. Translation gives CASSLWSGVEQYF.

For the CDR3, the DNA is TGTGCCAGCAGCTGGGAGGCTGAGCAGTTCTTC. It codes for CASSWEAEQFF. The chain combines TRBV5-4 with TRBJ2-1, with D possibly TRBD2 on 6 matching bases. This CDR3 is 11 amino acids long. Germline lookup yields CDR1 SGHNT and CDR2 YYREEE (reference sequence). Trimming left V 3 bases short and J 9 bases short, with 7 bases between.

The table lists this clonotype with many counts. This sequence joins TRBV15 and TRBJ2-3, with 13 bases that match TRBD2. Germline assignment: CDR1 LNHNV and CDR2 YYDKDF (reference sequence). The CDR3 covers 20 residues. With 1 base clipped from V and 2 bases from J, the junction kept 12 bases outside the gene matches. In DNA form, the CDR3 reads TGTGCCACCAGCAGAGCACCCGGGACTAGCGGGGCGCATAACACAGATACGCAGTATTTT. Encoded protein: CATSRAPGTSGAHNTDTQYF. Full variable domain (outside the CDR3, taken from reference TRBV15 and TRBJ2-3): DAMVIQNPRYQVTQFGKPVTLSCSQTLNHNVMYWYQQKSSQAPKLLFHYYDKDFNNEADTPDNFQSRRPNTSFCFLDIRSPGLGDTAMYLCATSRAPGTSGAHNTDTQYFGPGTRLTVL.

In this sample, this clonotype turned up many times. CDR3 DNA: TGCAGCGTCCTAGGGATTACTAACCCGAACACTGAAGCTTTCTTT. Translating it yields CSVLGITNPNTEAFF. The rearrangement uses TRBV29-1 and TRBJ1-1; no reliable D call. The CDR3 has 15 residues. CDR1 and CDR2 (germline): SQVTM, ANQGSEA. The ends were cut back, 6 bases at V and 1 base at J, with 18 bases in the middle.

CDR3 sequence: CASSLDRVQETQYF. As DNA, the CDR3 is TGTGCCAGCAGCTTAGATCGGGTGCAAGAGACCCAGTACTTC. The genes are TRBV7-9 and TRBJ2-5, with D uncertain. Trimming cost V 1 base and J 2 bases, with 8 bases left between them. Germline CDR1 and CDR2: SEHNR and FQNEAQ (reference sequence). This CDR3 spans 14 amino acids. The complete variable domain, with remaining parts taken from reference TRBV7-9 and TRBJ2-5, reads DTGVSQNPRHKITKRGQNVTFRCDPISEHNRLYWYRQTLGQGPEFLTYFQNEAQLEKSRLLSDRFSAERPKGSFSTLEIQRTEQGDSAMYLCASSLDRVQETQYFGPGTRLLVL.

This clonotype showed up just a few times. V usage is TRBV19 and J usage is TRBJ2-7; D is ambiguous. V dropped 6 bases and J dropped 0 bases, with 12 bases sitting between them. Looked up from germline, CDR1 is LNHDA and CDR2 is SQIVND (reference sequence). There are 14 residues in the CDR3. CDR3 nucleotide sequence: TGTGCCAGTAGATCTGCCCCCAGCTCCTACGAGCAGTACTTC. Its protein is CASRSAPSSYEQYF.

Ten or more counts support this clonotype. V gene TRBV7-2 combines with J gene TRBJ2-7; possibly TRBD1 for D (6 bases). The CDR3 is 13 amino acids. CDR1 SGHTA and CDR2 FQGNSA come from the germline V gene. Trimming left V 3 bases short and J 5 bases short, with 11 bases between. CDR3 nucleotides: TGTGCCAGCAGCTTGGGCAGGGGCAACGAGCAGTACTTC. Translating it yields CASSLGRGNEQYF.

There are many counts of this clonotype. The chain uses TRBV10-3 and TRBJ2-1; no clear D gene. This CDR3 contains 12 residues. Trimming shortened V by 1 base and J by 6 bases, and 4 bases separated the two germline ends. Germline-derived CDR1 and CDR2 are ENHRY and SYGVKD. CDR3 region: CAISEFVNEQFF. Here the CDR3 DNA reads TGTGCCATCAGTGAGTTCGTCAATGAGCAGTTCTTC.

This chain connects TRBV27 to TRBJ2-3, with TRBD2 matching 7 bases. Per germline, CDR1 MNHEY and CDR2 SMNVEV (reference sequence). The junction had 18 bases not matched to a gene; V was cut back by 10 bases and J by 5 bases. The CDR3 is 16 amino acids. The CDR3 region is CATPGSGDGGIDTQYF. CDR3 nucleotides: TGTGCCACACCGGGGAGCGGGGACGGAGGGATAGATACGCAGTATTTT.

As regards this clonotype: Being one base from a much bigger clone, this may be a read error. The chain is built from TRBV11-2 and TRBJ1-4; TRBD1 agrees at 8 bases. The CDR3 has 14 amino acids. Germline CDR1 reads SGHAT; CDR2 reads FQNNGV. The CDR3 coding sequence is TGTGCCAGCAGCTTAGGGACAGGGCAAAGAAAACTGCTTTTT. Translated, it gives CASSLGTGQRKLLF.

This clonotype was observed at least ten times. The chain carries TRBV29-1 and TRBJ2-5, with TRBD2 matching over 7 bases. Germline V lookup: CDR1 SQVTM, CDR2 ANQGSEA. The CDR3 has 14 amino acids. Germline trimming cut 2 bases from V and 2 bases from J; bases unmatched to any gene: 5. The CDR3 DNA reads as TGCAGCGTTGAACCAGCGGGGAAGCAAGAGACCCAGTACTTC. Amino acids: CSVEPAGKQETQYF.

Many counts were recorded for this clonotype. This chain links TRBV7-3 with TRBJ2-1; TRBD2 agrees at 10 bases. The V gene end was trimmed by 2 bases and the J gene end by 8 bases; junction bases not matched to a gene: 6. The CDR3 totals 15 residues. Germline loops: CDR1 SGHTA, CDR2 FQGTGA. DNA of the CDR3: TGTGCCAGCAGCTTAGGCACTAGCGGGATTTATGAGCAGTTCTTC. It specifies CASSLGTSGIYEQFF.

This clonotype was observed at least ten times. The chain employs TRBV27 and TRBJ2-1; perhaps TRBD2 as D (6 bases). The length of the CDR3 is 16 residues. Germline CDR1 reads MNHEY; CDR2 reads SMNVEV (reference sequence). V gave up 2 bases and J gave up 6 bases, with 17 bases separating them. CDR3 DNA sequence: TGTGCCAGCAGTTTACTGCTTGGCGGGATCGGCAATGAGCAGTTCTTC. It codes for CASSLLLGGIGNEQFF.

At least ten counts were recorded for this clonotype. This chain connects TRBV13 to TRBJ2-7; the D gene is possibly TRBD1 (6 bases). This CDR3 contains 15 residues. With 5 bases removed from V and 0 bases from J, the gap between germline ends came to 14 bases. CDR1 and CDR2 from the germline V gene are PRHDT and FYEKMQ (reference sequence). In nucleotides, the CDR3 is TGTGCCAGCAGCCACTCCGGGACATACTCCTACGAGCAGTACTTC. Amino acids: CASSHSGTYSYEQYF.

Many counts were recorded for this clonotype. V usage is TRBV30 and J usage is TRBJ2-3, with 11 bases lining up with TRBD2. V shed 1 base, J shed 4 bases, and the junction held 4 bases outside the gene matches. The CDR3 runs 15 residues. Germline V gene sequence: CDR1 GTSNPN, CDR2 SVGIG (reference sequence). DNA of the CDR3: TGTGCCTGGAGTGGACTAGCGGGATGGGCAGATACGCAGTATTTT. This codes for CAWSGLAGWADTQYF.

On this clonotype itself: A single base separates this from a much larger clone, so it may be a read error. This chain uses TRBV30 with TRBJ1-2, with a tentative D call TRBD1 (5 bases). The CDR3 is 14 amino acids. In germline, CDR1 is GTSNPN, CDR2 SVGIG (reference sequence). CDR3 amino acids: CAWSVMQGQYGHTF. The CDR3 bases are TGTGCCTGGAGTGTCATGCAGGGCCAATATGGCCACACCTTC.

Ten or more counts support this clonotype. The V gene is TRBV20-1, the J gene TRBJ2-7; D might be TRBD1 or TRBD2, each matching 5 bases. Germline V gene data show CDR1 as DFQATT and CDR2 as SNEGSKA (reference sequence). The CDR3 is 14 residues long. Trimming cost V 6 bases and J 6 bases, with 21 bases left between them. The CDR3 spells CSAQAGAGSGEQYF. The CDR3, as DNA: TGCAGTGCCCAGGCCGGGGCAGGTTCGGGCGAGCAGTACTTC.

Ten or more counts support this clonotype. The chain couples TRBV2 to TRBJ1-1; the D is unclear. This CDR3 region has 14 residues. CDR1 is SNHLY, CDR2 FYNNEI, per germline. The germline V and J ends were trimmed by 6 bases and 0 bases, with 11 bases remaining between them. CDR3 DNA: TGTGCCAGCAGGTCGCGGGGAATGAACACTGAAGCTTTCTTT. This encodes CASRSRGMNTEAFF.

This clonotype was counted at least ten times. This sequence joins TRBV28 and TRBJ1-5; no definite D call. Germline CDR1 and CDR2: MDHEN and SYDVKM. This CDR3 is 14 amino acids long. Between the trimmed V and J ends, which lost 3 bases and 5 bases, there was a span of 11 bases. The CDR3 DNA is TGTGCCAGCAGTTTTGGGGAGAACCATCAGCCCCAGCATTTT. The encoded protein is CASSFGENHQPQHF. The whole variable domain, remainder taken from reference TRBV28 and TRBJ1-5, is DVKVTQSSRYLVKRTGEKVFLECVQDMDHENMFWYRQDPGLGLRLIYFSYDVKMKEKGDIPEGYSVSREKKERFSLILESASTNQTSMYLCASSFGENHQPQHFGDGTRLSIL.

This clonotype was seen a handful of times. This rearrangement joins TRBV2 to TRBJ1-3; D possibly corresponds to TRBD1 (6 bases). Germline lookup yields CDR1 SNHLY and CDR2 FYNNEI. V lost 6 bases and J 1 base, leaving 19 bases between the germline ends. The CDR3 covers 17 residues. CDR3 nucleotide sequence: TGTGCCAGCAGGCGGAACGACAGGCTCGGGTCTGGAAACACCATATATTTT. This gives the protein CASRRNDRLGSGNTIYF. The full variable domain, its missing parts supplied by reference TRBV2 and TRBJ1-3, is EPEVTQTPSHQVTQMGQEVILRCVPISNHLYFYWYRQILGQKVEFLVSFYNNEISEKSEIFDDQFSVERPDGSNFTLKIRSTKLEDSAMYFCASRRNDRLGSGNTIYFGEGSWLTVV.

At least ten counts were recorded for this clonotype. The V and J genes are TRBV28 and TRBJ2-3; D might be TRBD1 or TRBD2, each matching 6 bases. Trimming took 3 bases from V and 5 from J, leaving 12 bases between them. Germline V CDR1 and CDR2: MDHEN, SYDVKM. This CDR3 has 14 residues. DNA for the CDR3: TGTGCCAGCAGTTTGGGGGGCGCGAAAGATACGCAGTATTTT. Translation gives CASSLGGAKDTQYF. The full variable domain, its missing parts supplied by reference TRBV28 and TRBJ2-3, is DVKVTQSSRYLVKRTGEKVFLECVQDMDHENMFWYRQDPGLGLRLIYFSYDVKMKEKGDIPEGYSVSREKKERFSLILESASTNQTSMYLCASSLGGAKDTQYFGPGTRLTVL.

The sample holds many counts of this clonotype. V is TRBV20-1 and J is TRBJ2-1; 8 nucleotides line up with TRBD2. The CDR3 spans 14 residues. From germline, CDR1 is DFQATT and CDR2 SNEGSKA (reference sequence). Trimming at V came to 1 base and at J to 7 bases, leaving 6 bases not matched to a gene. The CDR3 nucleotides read TGCAGTGCTAGAGTCAGCGGGAGTAAAAATGAGCAGTTCTTC. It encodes CSARVSGSKNEQFF.

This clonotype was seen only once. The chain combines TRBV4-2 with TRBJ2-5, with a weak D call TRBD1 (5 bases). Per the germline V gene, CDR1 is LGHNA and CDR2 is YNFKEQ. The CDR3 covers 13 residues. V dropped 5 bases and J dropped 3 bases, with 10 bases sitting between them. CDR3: CASSEDNKETQYF. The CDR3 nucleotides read TGTGCCAGCAGCGAGGACAATAAAGAGACCCAGTACTTC.

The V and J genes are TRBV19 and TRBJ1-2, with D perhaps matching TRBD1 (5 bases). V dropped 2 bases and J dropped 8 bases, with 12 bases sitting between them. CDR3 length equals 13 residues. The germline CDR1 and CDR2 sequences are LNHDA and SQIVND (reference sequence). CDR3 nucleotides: TGTGCCAGTAGTATATTGGCAGGGATCGGCTACACCTTC. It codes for CASSILAGIGYTF.

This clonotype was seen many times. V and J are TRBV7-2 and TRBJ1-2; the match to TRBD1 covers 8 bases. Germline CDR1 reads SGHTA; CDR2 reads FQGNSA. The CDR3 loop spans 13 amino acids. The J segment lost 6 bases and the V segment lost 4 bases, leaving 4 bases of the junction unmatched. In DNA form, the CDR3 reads TGTGCCAGCAGCTCCGGGACAGGCCATGGCTACACCTTC. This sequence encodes CASSSGTGHGYTF.

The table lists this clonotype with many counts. The CDR3 bases are TGTGCCAGCACCCTAGATTCGGGACATTTACGGTCGGGCTACACCTTC. Its translation is CASTLDSGHLRSGYTF. The chain employs TRBV28 and TRBJ1-2, with a tentative D call TRBD1 (6 bases). Trimming pared 7 bases from V and 8 bases from J, leaving 26 bases between. The CDR3 is 16 amino acids. Germline loops: CDR1 MDHEN, CDR2 SYDVKM.

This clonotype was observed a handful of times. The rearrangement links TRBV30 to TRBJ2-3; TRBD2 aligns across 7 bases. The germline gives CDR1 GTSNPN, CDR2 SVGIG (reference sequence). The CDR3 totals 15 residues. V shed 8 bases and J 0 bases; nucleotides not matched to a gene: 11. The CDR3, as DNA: TGTGCCGAGATGCCTAGCGGTACTAGCACAGATACGCAGTATTTT. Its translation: CAEMPSGTSTDTQYF.